What follows is one T cell receptor (beta chain) and its context. This clone's antigen is unknown. Mismatch with germline at one junction end may stem from a read error. The data belong to a study of cytomegalovirus exposure and HLA in healthy donors (dated by TCRdb to about 2017). Study-level background: An earlier analysis of roughly 610 of the donors reported approximately 300 Gb of sequence data and 95 million to 130 million unique TCR beta sequences obtained from some 200 million T cells. The study aimed to test whether cataloging public T cell receptors could reveal signatures of past pathogen exposure. The number of donors typed differed by locus, with 629-630 for A, B, C, DRB1 and DQB1, around 500 for DQA1, about 610 for DPA1, and some 450 for DPB1. Donor age, sex, ethnicity and CMV serostatus were compiled together with the repertoire data. To study patterns of TCR occurrence, a later analysis re-analyzed previously published TCR beta repertoires from 500 to 850 donors and added high-resolution HLA genotyping. Genome-wide SNP genotypes for about 65% of the 666 donors were used in a later genetic analysis, which treated that subset as a discovery cohort. To predict cytomegalovirus infection status, the study brought together high-throughput TCR immunosequencing, statistical association of individual TCRs with disease status, and machine learning. The study used immunosequencing to profile the T cell repertoires of about 670 subjects and linked those repertoires to cytomegalovirus serostatus. HLA typing included class I and class II loci at four-digit resolution. Because of strong linkage in the cohort, five DR-DQ haplotypes were treated as single units for association and clustering. Besides the first cohort of more than 650 subjects, a separate validation cohort made up of over a hundred different subjects was used. The later analysis used no new phenotypic data to find candidate immune exposures, relying instead on TCR beta sequences and their occurrence across donors. Approximately 310 gigabases of sequencing data and 70 million to 85 million unique TCR sequences were included in an early release covering 500 to 750 HLA-typed donors. Every discovery cohort repertoire had been produced on one sequencing platform. Across some 400 genotyped donors of the cohort, an average of about 200,000 unique TCR beta nucleotide sequences per donor were sequenced, and roughly 17% of those sequences were non-productive. Of the roughly 430 genotyped donors, about 80% fell in the genetic ancestry cluster associated with self-reported Caucasian donors. In an earlier analysis of more than 550 of the donors, high-throughput TCR beta sequencing was used to judge whether each TCR beta V gene segment behaved as functional or pseudogenic. Beyond this particular receptor, the publication reports: Because counts were too low, 15 to 20 rarely observed V segments, including chromosome 9 orphons, were left out of the earlier analysis of some 640 of the donors. Roughly uniform sequencing depth across donors was assumed in presence/absence analyses, although this assumption may not hold. According to a later analysis, most CMV-associated TCR beta chains appeared to be HLA-restricted, and the HLA associations seemed to be driven largely by CMV exposure. A further reported finding was that TCR beta sequences accurately predicted the HLA-A and HLA-B alleles for most subjects in the first cohort. In a later genetic analysis, fewer N-insertions in productive TCRs were reported among donors in an Asian-associated ancestry cluster than the approximately 670-donor mean. Because some donors lacked HLA typing at each locus, the association tests relied only on the typed subset. Some IMGT-functional V segments, including TRBV6-2 and TRBV6-3, could not be distinguished by the 87-base-pair reads and were therefore excluded. The classifier was reported to diagnose cytomegalovirus status with high specificity and sensitivity in both the original cohort and the validation cohort. The study listed 164 TCR beta chains as associated with cytomegalovirus. It was suggested by the authors that the approach could potentially be generalized to other disease states and immunological phenotypes. For the cohort, immune exposure information was limited to CMV serostatus. The cohort was sequenced for TCR beta chains only, and without alpha or paired-chain data the features that could be detected were limited. Across donors, most TCR sequences were observed very rarely, whereas some public TCRs were present in many individuals. In a later genetic analysis, a missense DCLRE1C variant was associated with V-gene and J-gene trimming of TCR beta chains, and the association was replicated in an independent cohort. A cluster of highly shared sequence variants was judged likely to represent a technical artifact of the sequencing pipeline. Several of the top co-occurrence clusters appeared to be linked to parvovirus B19, influenza, CMV and Epstein-Barr virus, according to a later analysis. Linkage disequilibrium might explain the correlated functional status among segregating V segments, but an unknown experimental factor could not be ruled out. In vitro tests confirmed that a few of the cytomegalovirus-associated TCR beta chains recognize cytomegalovirus antigens. Specific HLA alleles were associated with roughly 16,000 TCR beta sequences at a false discovery rate of 0.05 in a later analysis. In a later analysis, the rate of TCR association differed among HLA loci, with DRB1 alleles having the most associated TCRs and HLA-C alleles having the fewest. Assigning TCR associations to individual alleles was difficult when HLA alleles, especially DR and DQ, strongly co-occurred. In an earlier analysis of a few hundred of the donors, most TCR beta V segments were observed in productive rearrangements about 87% or about 30% of the time, broadly matching IMGT annotations. A later analysis found that HLA-associated TCR beta chains were more clonally expanded and had lower generation probabilities than equally common non-associated chains.

From a lookup of the germline V gene, CDR1 and CDR2 are SGHTA and FQGNSA. The CDR3 covers 12 residues, taking in both the cysteine and the phenylalanine. The entry retains the CDR3 DNA only, 36 bases that are in frame from base 1. The cohort was made up of roughly 670 healthy bone marrow donors. At the time of sampling, every cohort member was nominally healthy, though immune exposures that went unrecorded were likely present. The donor tested CMV seronegative, placing the donor among the 350 or so seronegative members of the cohort. A peripheral blood sample was collected from each donor, and TCR beta sequencing was performed on peripheral blood mononuclear cells. The Qiagen DNeasy Blood Extraction Kit was used to extract genomic DNA from the blood cell samples. The receptor library was made with the immunoSEQ multiplex PCR assay. The multiplex PCR relied on a mix of 60 forward primers for TCR Vbeta segments and 13 reverse primers for TCR Jbeta segments. The CDR3 region of rearranged TCR beta genes was amplified from genomic DNA by a multiplex PCR assay. The Illumina HiSeq System was used to sequence the amplified TCR beta libraries as 87-base-pair reads. Per the source publication's procedure: A later analysis counted about 76 million unique TCR beta chains across the roughly 700 repertoires, and around 9.9 million of these chains were shared by at least two donors. Raw reads were error-corrected and collapsed into unique sequences by a nearest-neighbor algorithm in which closely related sequences were merged to remove PCR and sequencing errors. V, D and J gene segments were assigned by aligning CDR3 sequences to IMGT reference sequences. For a sequence to be retained, a match of at least six nucleotides to both a V gene segment and a J gene segment was required. A rearrangement counted as productive if the CDR3 had no stop codons and remained in frame with V and J, and every other rearrangement counted as non-productive. Following IMGT convention, CDR3 was defined as the stretch from the second conserved V-encoded cysteine up to the conserved J-encoded phenylalanine. In an earlier analysis of more than 550 of the donors, sequences lacking an unambiguous match to a single V gene segment were excluded. An earlier analysis of a few hundred of the donors classified V segments as functional when productive rearrangements were above 56.7% and as segregating when the standard deviation between donors was above 5%. A statistical classification framework was built for diagnosing cytomegalovirus status from the catalog of TCR beta chain sequences. V and J gene assignment, in a later analysis, came from comparing TCR nucleotide sequences with IMGT/GENE-DB human TR gene sequences. In a later analysis, CDR3 sequences and most-parsimonious VDJ recombination scenarios were assigned using the TCRdist pipeline. In a later analysis, each TCR beta chain was defined by its CDR3 amino acid sequence together with its V-gene family, and reads lacking a unique V-gene family were excluded. As a way to deal with suspected cross-contamination and a sequencing artifact, a later analysis dropped approximately 590 nucleotide sequences that were highly shared and had low generation probability. In a later analysis, a clonal expansion index was calculated for each public chain from normalized within-repertoire ranks of inferred template counts. A later analysis computed generation probabilities with a VDJ recombination model fitted to out-of-frame rearrangements, and checked the results against IGoR. Hypergeometric tests were used in a later analysis to score TCR-TCR, TCR-HLA and TCR-CMV co-occurrence, with a repertoire-size bias correction applied to the TCR pairs. In a later analysis, false discovery rates were estimated by permuting HLA or CMV assignments 20 times. In a later analysis, co-occurring TCRs were grouped using DBSCAN, with TCRdist sequence similarity added in when clustering inside HLA-allele-positive subsets. Co-occurrence clustering excluded repertoires with fewer than 30,000 or more than 120,000 public chains, plus five with anomalous nucleotide sharing. TCRdb mirrors the immuneACCESS table, restricted to in-frame sequences. Some clones are absent from its copies; in checked studies, under half trace to an unresolved V gene, and the reason for the others is unknown. That table furnishes V, J and clone size, whereas the DNA furnished D and trimming. The sample data list around 74,000 clones, and around 82% of these were observed just once. Of the sample, around 3% falls within the top ten clones.

The V and J genes are TRBV7-2 and TRBJ1-2; TRBD1 is perhaps the D gene, given 6 matching bases. The receptor's source is a man aged 35 to 55 in good health and CMV-seronegative. Source material: PBMCs. Read as DNA, the sequence is TGTGCCAGCAGCGACCCAGGGGATGGCTACCCCTTC. It translates to CASSDPGDGYPF.